The 16 T cell receptor beta chains below all came from one sample that was sequenced in a study of control samples from healthy donors and cancer patients. Data came from immunoSEQ multiplex PCR; TCRdb stores just in-frame clones and leaves some out. The sample shows about 22,000 clones, 83% of them seen only once. Sequenced material: PBMCs. The source is a man in his fifties or sixties with head and neck cancer.

The chain joins TRBV6-6 to TRBJ2-3; no reliable D call. CDR1 MNHNY and CDR2 SVGAGI come from the germline V gene (reference sequence). The V end lost 2 bases, the J end lost 5 bases, and 8 bases lay between the germline ends. This CDR3 is 13 amino acids long. The CDR3 DNA reads TGTGCCAGCAGTTACGAAAGAGAAGATACGCAGTATTTT. The encoded protein is CASSYEREDTQYF.

This chain links TRBV2 with TRBJ1-4; 9 bases align to TRBD1. The ends lost 3 bases at V and 7 bases at J; junction bases unmatched: 6. The CDR3 contains 15 residues. Germline loops: CDR1 SNHLY, CDR2 FYNNEI. CDR3 protein: CASSERQGGFEKLFF. The CDR3 nucleotides are TGTGCCAGCAGTGAGCGACAGGGGGGGTTTGAAAAACTGTTTTTT.

V gene TRBV27 combines with J gene TRBJ2-1; the match to TRBD1 covers 7 bases. Per germline, CDR1 MNHEY and CDR2 SMNVEV (reference sequence). The CDR3 consists of 13 residues. V was pared by 6 bases and J by 7 bases, with 6 bases of the junction left unmatched. For the CDR3, the DNA is TGTGCCAGCAGGGGGGACAGTCAAAATGAGCAGTTCTTC. Protein sequence: CASRGDSQNEQFF.

V is TRBV3-1 (or the pseudogene TRBV3-2) and J is TRBJ1-1; D remains unclear. Germline V lookup: CDR1 LGHDT, CDR2 YNNKEL (reference sequence). CDR3 length: 15 residues. V was pared by 3 bases and J by 1 base, with 12 bases between. Here the CDR3 DNA reads TGTGCCAGCAGCCACGCCGGAATGGGGAACACTGAAGCTTTCTTT. This gives the protein CASSHAGMGNTEAFF.

The V and J genes are TRBV12-3 or TRBV12-4 and TRBJ1-1; D remains unclear. Trimming removed 2 bases at V and 4 bases at J, with 5 bases between. There are 12 residues in the CDR3. The CDR3 loop reads CASSLSVTEAFF. The CDR3 region has the DNA TGTGCCAGCAGTTTATCGGTCACTGAAGCTTTCTTT.

This rearrangement joins TRBV5-6 to TRBJ2-5; perhaps TRBD1 as D (6 bases). V lost 1 base and J 3 bases, leaving 13 bases between the germline ends. Germline values: CDR1 SGHDT, CDR2 YYEEEE. This CDR3 spans 15 amino acids. CDR3 region: CASSLKDRGEETQYF. The CDR3 region has the DNA TGTGCCAGCAGCTTGAAGGACAGAGGAGAAGAGACCCAGTACTTC.

The chain uses TRBV2 and TRBJ2-7, with a possible D match to TRBD2 (6 bases). This CDR3 comprises 13 residues. Trimming removed 5 bases at V and 4 bases at J, with 12 bases between. Germline V gives CDR1 SNHLY, CDR2 FYNNEI. The CDR3, as DNA: TGTGCCAGCAGTCTCTCTAGCGTGTACGAGCAGTACTTC. Amino acid sequence: CASSLSSVYEQYF. Based on the CDR3 plus reference TRBV2 and TRBJ2-7, the full variable domain is EPEVTQTPSHQVTQMGQEVILRCVPISNHLYFYWYRQILGQKVEFLVSFYNNEISEKSEIFDDQFSVERPDGSNFTLKIRSTKLEDSAMYFCASSLSSVYEQYFGPGTRLTVT.

V usage is TRBV6-6 and J usage is TRBJ1-6; D perhaps matches TRBD1 (5 bases). The CDR3 runs 14 residues. V gave up 6 bases and J gave up 9 bases, with 15 bases separating them. CDR1 is MNHNY and CDR2 is SVGAGI in the germline V gene (reference sequence). The CDR3 region has the DNA TGTGCCAGCAGCTCGATTGGGACTTCTTCACCCCTCCACTTT. Amino acids: CASSSIGTSSPLHF.

The V call is TRBV29-1, the J call TRBJ2-3; 9 bases line up with TRBD1. J gave up 2 bases and V 6 bases, and 6 bases lay outside the gene matches. This CDR3 spans 14 amino acids. The germline V gene has CDR1 SQVTM and CDR2 ANQGSEA. CDR3 sequence reads: CSVEGQGYTDTQYF. The CDR3 nucleotides read TGCAGCGTCGAGGGACAGGGTTACACAGATACGCAGTATTTT.

The V gene is TRBV29-1, the J gene TRBJ1-2; no firm D call. Germline CDR1 and CDR2: SQVTM and ANQGSEA. The CDR3 consists of 11 residues. V was shortened by 4 bases and J by 5 bases, with 8 bases between the two germline ends. CDR3 coding DNA: TGCAGCGTTGCCCGGGATTATGGCTACACCTTC. Its translation is CSVARDYGYTF.

The chain couples TRBV19 to TRBJ2-7; 7 nucleotides agree with TRBD1. Germline-derived CDR1 and CDR2 are LNHDA and SQIVND (reference sequence). Losses at the gene ends were 4 bases for V and 2 bases for J; bases not matched to a gene: 2. The CDR3 totals 13 residues. The CDR3 is CASSTTGAYEQYF. DNA for the CDR3: TGTGCCAGTAGTACTACAGGGGCCTACGAGCAGTACTTC. The entire variable domain, with the rest obtained from reference TRBV19 and TRBJ2-7, is as follows: DGGITQSPKYLFRKEGQNVTLSCEQNLNHDAMYWYRQDPGQGLRLIYYSQIVNDFQKGDIAEGYSVSREKKESFPLTVTSAQKNPTAFYLCASSTTGAYEQYFGPGTRLTVT.

V gene TRBV3-1 (or the pseudogene TRBV3-2) combines with J gene TRBJ1-1, with TRBD1 as a possible D gene (6 bases). The CDR3 sequence is 15 residues long. Trimming took 1 base from V and 6 from J, leaving 15 bases between them. Germline CDR1 and CDR2: LGHDT and YNNKEL (reference sequence). DNA of the CDR3: TGTGCCAGCAGCCAAGTTGGGGGCAGGGCCGCTGAAGCTTTCTTT. Residues: CASSQVGGRAAEAFF.

The chain employs TRBV15 and TRBJ1-5, with unresolved D. The V end was cut by 3 bases, the J end by 4 bases, with 4 bases between. The germline V gene encodes CDR1 LNHNV and CDR2 YYDKDF (reference sequence). This CDR3 is built from 12 residues. The CDR3 region is CATSRGNQPQHF. The CDR3 nucleotides are TGTGCCACCAGCAGGGGAAATCAGCCCCAGCATTTT.

The chain links TRBV2 to TRBJ1-6, with 8 bases identical to TRBD1. The ends lost 5 bases at V and 6 bases at J; junction bases unmatched: 9. This CDR3 is built from 16 residues. The germline gives CDR1 SNHLY, CDR2 FYNNEI. In DNA form, the CDR3 reads TGTGCCAGCAGTCCGGGACAGGCCAACCTTAATTCACCCCTCCACTTT. The encoded protein is CASSPGQANLNSPLHF.

The CDR3 sequence is CASSQGRSSHEQYF. CDR3 nucleotide sequence: TGTGCCAGCAGCCAAGGGCGGTCCAGCCACGAGCAGTACTTC. The gene calls are TRBV14 and TRBJ2-7; unclear D gene. V lost 1 base and J lost 5, with 12 bases in between. CDR3 size: 14 residues. Germline CDR1 is SGHDN and CDR2 is FVKESK.

This rearrangement joins TRBV4-1 to TRBJ2-3; TRBD2 might be the D (7 bases). Germline V CDR1 and CDR2: MGHRA, YSYEKL. V was clipped by 0 bases and J by 2 bases, with 21 bases between them. The CDR3 is made up of 19 amino acids. The CDR3 DNA reads as TGCGCCAGCAGCCAAGATCCTGGGGGGCGGGGGACCCCCACAGATACGCAGTATTTT. Encoded protein: CASSQDPGGRGTPTDTQYF.